This entry features one T cell receptor beta chain sequence. The method was immunoSEQ multiplex PCR; TCRdb's version includes in-frame clones alone and lacks a portion of them. The repertoire holds fewer than 250,000 clones, with around 90% as singletons. The V end lost 5 bases, the J end lost 8 bases, and 18 bases lay between the germline ends. Looked up from germline, CDR1 is SGHTA and CDR2 is FQGNSA. This CDR3 contains 14 residues. This sample was included in a study of blood T cell repertoires in COVID-19. The sample comprised peripheral blood. The rearrangement joins TRBV7-2 to TRBJ2-5; D is uncertain. The TCR originated in a human donor in a cohort sampled during active COVID-19. CDR3 amino acids: CASSLGHSIATQYF. DNA of the CDR3: TGTGCCAGCAGCCTTGGGCACTCAATTGCTACCCAGTACTTC.